This T cell receptor (beta chain) appears in the sequencing data of a study of brain T cells in children with intractable seizures. Study results and limitations: Absence of clones before surgery may stem from lower sequencing depth. HCMV serostatus was not known, and viral specificity came from CDR3 similarity only.

TCRdb keeps only in-frame clones here, not all; method: immunoSEQ multiplex PCR. This repertoire shows hundreds of thousands of clones, about 93% found once; its top ten account for under 7%. Comment on this clone: The antigen is unknown.

Documented time point: blood from clinic visit 5 months post-surgery; TSC patient then seizure free. Sequencing was limited to surgery cases with top T cell transcript signatures in brain tissue. Pre-surgery treatment included at least one anti-epileptic drug. This receptor was obtained from a boy younger than two with tuberous sclerosis and intractable seizures. The specimen comprised peripheral blood, sampled roughly 5 months after surgery.

The CDR3 protein is CASSFPQEIGHSNQPQHF. CDR3 coding DNA: TGTGCCAGCAGCTTCCCACAGGAAATTGGACATAGCAATCAGCCCCAGCATTTT. This chain joins TRBV7-2 and TRBJ1-5; TRBD1 is a possible D gene (5 bases). Germline-derived CDR1 and CDR2 are SGHTA and FQGNSA. The CDR3 covers 18 residues. Trimming took 3 bases from V and 0 from J, leaving 18 bases between them. Full variable domain (outside the CDR3, taken from reference TRBV7-2 and TRBJ1-5): GAGVSQSPSNKVTEKGKDVELRCDPISGHTALYWYRQSLGQGLEFLIYFQGNSAPDKSGLPSDRFSAERTGGSVSTLTIQRTQQEDSAVYLCASSFPQEIGHSNQPQHFGDGTRLSIL.